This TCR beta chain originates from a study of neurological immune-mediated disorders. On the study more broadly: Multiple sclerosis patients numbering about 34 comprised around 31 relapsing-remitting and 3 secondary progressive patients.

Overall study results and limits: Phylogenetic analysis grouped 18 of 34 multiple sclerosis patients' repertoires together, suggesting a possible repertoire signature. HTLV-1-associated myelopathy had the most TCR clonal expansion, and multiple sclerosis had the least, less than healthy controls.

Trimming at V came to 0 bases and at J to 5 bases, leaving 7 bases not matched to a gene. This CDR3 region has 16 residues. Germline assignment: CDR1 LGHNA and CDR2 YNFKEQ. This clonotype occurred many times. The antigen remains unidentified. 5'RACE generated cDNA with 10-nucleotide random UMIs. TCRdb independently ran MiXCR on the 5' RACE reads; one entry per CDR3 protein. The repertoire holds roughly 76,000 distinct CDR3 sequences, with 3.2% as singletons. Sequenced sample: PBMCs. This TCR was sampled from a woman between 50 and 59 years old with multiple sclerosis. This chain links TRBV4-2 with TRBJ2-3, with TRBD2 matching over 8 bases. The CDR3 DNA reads TGTGCCAGCAGCCAAGATCGGACGGGGGGGCAAGATACGCAGTATTTT. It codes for CASSQDRTGGQDTQYF.